This T cell receptor beta chain was sequenced in a study of Ad26.COV2.S vaccination and SARS-CoV-2 variants. The overall study: COV1001, an Ad26.COV2.S trial, supplied this vaccine-arm donor.

Trimming pared 1 base from V and 8 bases from J, leaving 9 bases between. The V gene's germline CDR1 is MGHRA and CDR2 YSYEKL. The CDR3 extends over 13 amino acids. Treatment of the sample: about 20 received Ad26.COV2.S at low or high dose, single or two shots; roughly 5 received placebo; per-sample allocation not given. Vaccine and placebo recipients were sampled on day 63 after the first injection. What was given as vaccine was an Ad26 vector encoding Wuhan-strain SARS-CoV-2 spike. The repertoire was sequenced with immunoSEQ multiplex PCR; TCRdb's copy has only in-frame clones and lacks some. The data contain some 340,000 clones, roughly 86% of them singletons.

J is TRBJ1-3 and V is TRBV4-1; the D is unclear. The sample was peripheral blood, taken in a trial of Ad26.COV2.S vaccine versus placebo. This TCR was sampled from a person between 18 and 65 years old who received the Ad26.COV2.S COVID-19 vaccine or a placebo. The CDR3 DNA sequence: TGCGCCAGCAGCCAAGCCGGGGTAGACACCATATATTTT. This encodes CASSQAGVDTIYF.